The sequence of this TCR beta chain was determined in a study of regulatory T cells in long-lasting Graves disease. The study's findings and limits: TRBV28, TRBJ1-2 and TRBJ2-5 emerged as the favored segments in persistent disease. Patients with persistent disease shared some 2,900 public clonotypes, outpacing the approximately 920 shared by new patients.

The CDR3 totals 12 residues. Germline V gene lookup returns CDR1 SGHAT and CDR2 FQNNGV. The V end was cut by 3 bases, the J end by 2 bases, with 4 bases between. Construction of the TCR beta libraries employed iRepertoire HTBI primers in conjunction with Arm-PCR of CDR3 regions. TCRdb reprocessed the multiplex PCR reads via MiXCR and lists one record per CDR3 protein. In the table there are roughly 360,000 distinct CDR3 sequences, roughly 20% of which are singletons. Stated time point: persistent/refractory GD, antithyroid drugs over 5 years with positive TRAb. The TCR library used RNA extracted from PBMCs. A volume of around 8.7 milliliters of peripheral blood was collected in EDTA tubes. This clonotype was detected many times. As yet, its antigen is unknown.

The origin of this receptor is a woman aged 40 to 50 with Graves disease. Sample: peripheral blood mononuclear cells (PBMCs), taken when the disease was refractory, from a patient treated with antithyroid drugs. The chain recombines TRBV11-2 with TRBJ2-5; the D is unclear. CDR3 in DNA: TGTGCCAGCAGCTTGATGCAAGAGACCCAGTACTTC. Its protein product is CASSLMQETQYF. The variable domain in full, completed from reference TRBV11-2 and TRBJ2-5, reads EAGVAQSPRYKIIEKRQSVAFWCNPISGHATLYWYQQILGQGPKLLIQFQNNGVVDDSQLPKDRFSAERLKGVDSTLKIQPAKLEDSAVYLCASSLMQETQYFGPGTRLLVL.